This TCR beta chain was recovered during a study of regulatory T cells in long-lasting Graves disease. The germline CDR1 and CDR2 sequences are SNHLY and FYNNEI. J lost 0 bases, V lost 6 bases, and 5 bases had no gene match. The CDR3 is 16 residues long. As to time point: newly diagnosed GD, antithyroid drugs for less than 3 months. Generation of the TCR library employed RNA extracted from PBMCs. TCR beta libraries were built with iRepertoire HTBI primers and Arm-PCR of CDR3 regions. Authors' processing steps: Detected in the samples were 55 to 65 TRBV and 14 TRBJ segments. TCRdb redid the calling of the multiplex PCR reads with MiXCR, one entry per CDR3 protein. These V and J calls are TCRdb output, not the study's own analysis. The data show approximately 440,000 distinct CDR3 sequences, about a sixth seen once. The same data also went into a second study, on T cells in Graves' hyperthyroidism and ophthalmopathy.

This chain uses TRBV2 with TRBJ2-3, with 11 bases fitting TRBD2. This receptor was obtained from a man aged 40-55 years with Graves disease. This specimen was peripheral blood mononuclear cells (PBMCs), taken at new diagnosis, from a patient treated with antithyroid drugs. CDR3 region: CASRPTSGTSTDTQYF. DNA of the CDR3: TGTGCCAGCAGACCGACTAGCGGGACTAGCACAGATACGCAGTATTTT.